Listed below are T cell receptor beta chains from one sample, sequenced in a study of blood T cell repertoires in COVID-19. The assay was immunoSEQ multiplex PCR, and TCRdb's table has in-frame clones only and misses some. The sample gives some 130,000 clones, about 72% of which show up once; over 9.5% is in the top ten. Sequencing input: peripheral blood. Receptors were obtained from a man in his sixties who had recovered from COVID-19. The CDR3 runs from the conserved cysteine through the conserved F or W. Fields, in order: J gene, clone size, V gene, D gene, CDR3 protein, CDR3 DNA. A D gene is named only where the DNA matches it firmly. Only some rows state a clone size, as once, few, many or a class for expanded clones.

TRBJ2-3,.,TRBV10-3,TRBD1,CAISGTDRAGTDTQYF,TGTGCCATCAGCGGGACCGACAGGGCGGGCACAGATACGCAGTATTTT
TRBJ2-1,.,TRBV7-2,.,CASSLTGGGAREQFF,TGTGCCAGCAGCTTAACTGGTGGGGGGGCAAGGGAGCAGTTCTTC
TRBJ1-1,.,TRBV7-2,.,CASSSSSLGANTEAFF,TGTGCCAGCAGCTCCAGTAGTCTGGGGGCCAACACTGAAGCTTTCTTT
TRBJ1-2,once,TRBV7-2,.,CASSEDGIYGYTF,TGTGCCAGCAGCGAGGACGGGATCTATGGCTACACCTTC
TRBJ2-6,.,TRBV28,.,CASTSDRSSGANVLTF,TGTGCCAGCACGTCTGACAGGTCGTCTGGGGCCAACGTCCTGACTTTC
TRBJ1-4,.,TRBV7-8,TRBD1,CASSVMTGDEKLFF,TGTGCCAGCAGCGTAATGACAGGGGATGAAAAACTGTTTTTT
TRBJ1-5,.,TRBV19,.,CASSMGQAGSNQPQHF,TGTGCCAGTAGTATGGGGCAGGCTGGCAGCAATCAGCCCCAGCATTTT
TRBJ2-2,.,TRBV6-4,.,CASSDSNRASNTGELFF,TGTGCCAGCAGTGACTCCAACAGGGCATCGAACACCGGGGAGCTGTTTTTT
TRBJ2-5,few,TRBV19,.,CATATGETQYF,TGTGCCACCGCTACCGGAGAGACCCAGTACTTC
TRBJ1-6,.,TRBV5-4,.,CASSLDSGGRYNSPLHF,TGTGCCAGCAGCTTGGATTCGGGGGGCAGGTATAATTCACCCCTCCACTTT
TRBJ2-5,.,TRBV5-1,.,CASSEVQETQYF,TGCGCCAGCAGCGAGGTCCAAGAGACCCAGTACTTC
TRBJ2-7,.,TRBV3-1/TRBV3-2,TRBD1,CASSPSQGQGTYEQYF,TGTGCCAGCAGCCCGAGCCAGGGACAGGGGACTTACGAGCAGTACTTC
TRBJ2-7,.,TRBV29-1,.,CSVEKGGTDEQYF,TGCAGCGTTGAAAAGGGGGGGACGGACGAGCAGTACTTC
TRBJ1-2,.,TRBV2,.,CASSRETPYGYTF,TGTGCCAGCAGCCGAGAAACGCCTTATGGCTACACCTTC
TRBJ2-1,few,TRBV18,.,CASQPGLAEDEQFF,TGTGCCAGCCAACCGGGACTGGCCGAGGATGAGCAGTTCTTC
TRBJ1-2,once,TRBV6-5,.,CASSSPGKGGYGYTF,TGTGCCAGCAGTTCCCCGGGGAAAGGAGGCTATGGCTACACCTTC
TRBJ1-5,.,TRBV10-3,TRBD1,CAISKGQDNNQPQHF,TGTGCCATCAGTAAGGGACAGGATAACAATCAGCCCCAGCATTTT
TRBJ2-1,.,TRBV16,TRBD2,CASTIAGGIYNEQFF,TGTGCCAGCACGATAGCGGGAGGGATCTACAATGAGCAGTTCTTC